The rows below give T cell receptor beta chains drawn from one sample of a study of technical replicates of blood from a handful of donors. The protocol was immunoSEQ multiplex PCR, while the TCRdb copy is restricted to in-frame clones and leaves out a portion. The sample records around 79,000 clones, roughly 94% being singletons. Sequenced material: T cells isolated from PBMCs. Receptor source: a human donor in good health. Each CDR3 is given with its conserved first and last residue. The order of the fields is V gene, D gene, clone size, J gene, CDR3 DNA, CDR3 protein. The D gene is left open where the match is weak. Some rows have no size entry. The others give once, few or many, or a class for an expanded clone.

>TRBV18|TRBD2|.|TRBJ2-3
TGTGCCAGCTCACCCTTTTTAGCGGGAGGAAGCACAGATACGCAGTATTTT
CASSPFLAGGSTDTQYF
>TRBV5-1|.|.|TRBJ2-3
TGCGCCAGCAGTTTAAACACAGATACGCAGTATTTT
CASSLNTDTQYF
>TRBV5-6|.|once|TRBJ2-7
TGTGCCAGCAGCTTGTGGAGTTTCTACGAGCAGTACTTC
CASSLWSFYEQYF
>TRBV6-5|.|.|TRBJ2-7
TGTGCCAGCAGTTCAACCTGGGGCCCATACGAGCAGTACTTC
CASSSTWGPYEQYF
>TRBV25-1|TRBD1|.|TRBJ1-4
TGTGCCTGGTTGGACAGGAAGGAGGGTGCAACTAATGAAAAACTGTTTTTT
CAWLDRKEGATNEKLFF
>TRBV6-5|.|.|TRBJ2-2
TGTGCCAGCAGCCCCAGACAGATCCCCGGGGAGCTGTTTTTT
CASSPRQIPGELFF
>TRBV5-1|.|.|TRBJ2-3
TGCGCCAGCAGCTTGTATACGTTAGCGAATACGCAGTATTTT
CASSLYTLANTQYF
>TRBV28|TRBD1|.|TRBJ2-7
TGTGCCACCACGGGACAGGGGACCTACGAGCAGTACTTC
CATTGQGTYEQYF
>TRBV28|.|.|TRBJ1-1
TGTGCCAGCACCCTCAATCGAGGGAGGCAAGCTTTCTTT
CASTLNRGRQAFF
>TRBV4-1|.|.|TRBJ2-4
TGCGCCAGCAGCCAAGGGGGCGACGGAAAAAACATTCAGTACTTC
CASSQGGDGKNIQYF
>TRBV9|.|.|TRBJ1-1
TGTGCCAGCAGCTCCCAACTCAGGTCAGGGAACACTGAAGCTTTCTTT
CASSSQLRSGNTEAFF
>TRBV5-1|TRBD1|.|TRBJ1-4
TGCGCCAGCAGCTCGACTACCACAGGGGGGGACGGAAAACTGTTTTTT
CASSSTTTGGDGKLFF
>TRBV9|TRBD1|few|TRBJ1-1
TGTGCCAGCACCAAACAGGGGAAGAACACTGAAGCTTTCTTT
CASTKQGKNTEAFF
>TRBV5-1|TRBD2|.|TRBJ2-1
TGCGCCAGCATGCCTCTAGCGGGAGGGGGGGGTTACTATGAGCAGTTCTTC
CASMPLAGGGGYYEQFF
>TRBV4-1|.|.|TRBJ1-2
TGCGCCAGCAGCCGAGACAATAACTATGGCTACACCTTC
CASSRDNNYGYTF